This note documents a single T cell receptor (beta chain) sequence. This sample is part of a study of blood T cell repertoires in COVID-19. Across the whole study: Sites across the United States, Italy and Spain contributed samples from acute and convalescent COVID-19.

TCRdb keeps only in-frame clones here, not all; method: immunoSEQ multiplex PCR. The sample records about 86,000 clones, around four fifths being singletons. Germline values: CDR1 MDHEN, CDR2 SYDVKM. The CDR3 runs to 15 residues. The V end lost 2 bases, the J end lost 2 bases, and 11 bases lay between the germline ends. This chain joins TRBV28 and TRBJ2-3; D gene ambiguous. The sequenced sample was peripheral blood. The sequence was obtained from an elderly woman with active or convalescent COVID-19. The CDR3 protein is CASSLATALTDTQYF. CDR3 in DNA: TGTGCCAGCAGTTTAGCCACCGCACTCACAGATACGCAGTATTTT.